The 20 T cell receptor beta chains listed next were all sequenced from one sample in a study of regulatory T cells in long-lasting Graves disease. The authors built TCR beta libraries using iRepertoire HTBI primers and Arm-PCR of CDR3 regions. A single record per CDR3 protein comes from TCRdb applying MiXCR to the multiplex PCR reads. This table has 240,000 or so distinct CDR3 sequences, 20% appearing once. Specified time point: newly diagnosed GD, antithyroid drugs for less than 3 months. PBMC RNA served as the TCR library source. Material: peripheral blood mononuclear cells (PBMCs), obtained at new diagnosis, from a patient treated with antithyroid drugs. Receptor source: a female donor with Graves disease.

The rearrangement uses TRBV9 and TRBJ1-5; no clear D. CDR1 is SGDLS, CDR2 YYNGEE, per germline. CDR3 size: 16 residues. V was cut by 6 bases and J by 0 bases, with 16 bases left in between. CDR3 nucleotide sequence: TGTGCCAGCAACCTTCAGGACGGCATTAGCAATCAGCCCCAGCATTTT. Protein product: CASNLQDGISNQPQHF.

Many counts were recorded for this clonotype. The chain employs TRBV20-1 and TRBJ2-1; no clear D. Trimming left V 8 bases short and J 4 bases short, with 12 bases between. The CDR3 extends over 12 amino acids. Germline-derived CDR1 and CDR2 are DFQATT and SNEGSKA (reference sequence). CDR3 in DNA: TGCAGTCCAGGAGACCAATACAATGAGCAGTTCTTC. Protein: CSPGDQYNEQFF.

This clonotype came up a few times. The CDR3 region has the DNA TGTGCCAGCAGTTTTTGGGACAGAAACTACGAGCAGTACTTC. This codes for CASSFWDRNYEQYF. This sequence joins TRBV27 and TRBJ2-7, with 7 positions matching TRBD1. J was trimmed by 3 bases and V by 3 bases; bases with no gene match: 5. The CDR3 sequence is 14 residues long. CDR1 and CDR2 (germline): MNHEY, SMNVEV (reference sequence).

For the CDR3, the DNA is TGTGCCAGCAGTCAACCTCGACTAGCCGGGGTCGGGGAGCTGTTTTTT. Its protein is CASSQPRLAGVGELFF. The chain uses TRBV6-2 or TRBV6-3 and TRBJ2-2, with 7 bases lining up with TRBD2. Germline-derived CDR1 and CDR2 are MNHEY and SVGEGT. The V segment lost 5 bases and the J segment 7 bases; nucleotides outside the gene matches: 13. The CDR3 consists of 16 residues.

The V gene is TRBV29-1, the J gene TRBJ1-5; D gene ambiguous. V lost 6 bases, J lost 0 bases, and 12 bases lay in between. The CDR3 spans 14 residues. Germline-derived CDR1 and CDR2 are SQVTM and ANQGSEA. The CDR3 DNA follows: TGCAGCGTCCGAGCTGGGCATAGCAATCAGCCCCAGCATTTT. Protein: CSVRAGHSNQPQHF.

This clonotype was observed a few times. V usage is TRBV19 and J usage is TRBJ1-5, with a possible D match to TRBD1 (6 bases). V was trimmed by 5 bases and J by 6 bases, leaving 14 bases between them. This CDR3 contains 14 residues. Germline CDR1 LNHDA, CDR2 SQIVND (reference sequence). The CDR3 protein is CASSSRGFGQPQHF. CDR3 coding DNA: TGTGCCAGTAGTTCCAGGGGATTTGGTCAGCCCCAGCATTTT.

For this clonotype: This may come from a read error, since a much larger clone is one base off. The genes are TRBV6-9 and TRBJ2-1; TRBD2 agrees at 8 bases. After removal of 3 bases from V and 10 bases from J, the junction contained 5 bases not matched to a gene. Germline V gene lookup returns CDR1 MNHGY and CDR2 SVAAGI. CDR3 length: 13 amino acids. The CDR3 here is CASSYGGVYEQFF. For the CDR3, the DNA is TGTGCCAGCAGTTACGGGGGGGTCTACGAGCAGTTCTTC.

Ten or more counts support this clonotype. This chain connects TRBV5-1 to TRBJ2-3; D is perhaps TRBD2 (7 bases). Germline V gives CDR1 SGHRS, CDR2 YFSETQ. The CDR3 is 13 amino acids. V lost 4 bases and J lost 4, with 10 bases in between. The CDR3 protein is CASSKGGADTQYF. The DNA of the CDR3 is TGCGCCAGCAGCAAAGGGGGGGCAGATACGCAGTATTTT.

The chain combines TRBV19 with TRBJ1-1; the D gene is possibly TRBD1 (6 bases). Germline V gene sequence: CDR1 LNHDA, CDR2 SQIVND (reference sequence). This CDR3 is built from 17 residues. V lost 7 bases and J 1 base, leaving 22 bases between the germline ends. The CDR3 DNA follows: TGTGCCAGTACCCTCCTTCGGGACACCAGGCGGAACACTGAAGCTTTCTTT. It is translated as CASTLLRDTRRNTEAFF. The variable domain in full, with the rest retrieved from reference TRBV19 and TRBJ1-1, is DGGITQSPKYLFRKEGQNVTLSCEQNLNHDAMYWYRQDPGQGLRLIYYSQIVNDFQKGDIAEGYSVSREKKESFPLTVTSAQKNPTAFYLCASTLLRDTRRNTEAFFGQGTRLTVV.

The CDR3 DNA follows: TGTGCCAGCAGCGTAGCAGACAGTCCCAATCAGCCCCAGCATTTT. Translation gives CASSVADSPNQPQHF. The rearrangement uses TRBV9 and TRBJ1-5; D possibly corresponds to TRBD1 (5 bases). Germline CDR1 and CDR2: SGDLS and YYNGEE. Between the trimmed V and J ends, which lost 0 bases and 3 bases, there was a span of 10 bases. This CDR3 region has 15 residues.

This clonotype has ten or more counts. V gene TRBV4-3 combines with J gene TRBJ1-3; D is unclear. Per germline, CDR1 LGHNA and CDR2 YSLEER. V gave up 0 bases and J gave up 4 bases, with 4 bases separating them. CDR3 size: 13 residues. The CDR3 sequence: CASSQDPGNTIYF. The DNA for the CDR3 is TGCGCCAGCAGCCAAGATCCAGGAAACACCATATATTTT.

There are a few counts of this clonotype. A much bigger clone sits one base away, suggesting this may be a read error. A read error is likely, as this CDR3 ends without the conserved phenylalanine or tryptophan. This CDR3 is CASGGGVAKNIQYL. CDR3 coding DNA: TGTGCCAGCGGTGGCGGCGTAGCCAAAAACATTCAGTACCTC. The chain carries TRBV7-2 and TRBJ2-4; D unresolved. Germline V lookup: CDR1 SGHTA, CDR2 FQGNSA. V lost 8 bases to trimming and J lost 0 bases, with 11 bases between them. CDR3 length: 14 amino acids.

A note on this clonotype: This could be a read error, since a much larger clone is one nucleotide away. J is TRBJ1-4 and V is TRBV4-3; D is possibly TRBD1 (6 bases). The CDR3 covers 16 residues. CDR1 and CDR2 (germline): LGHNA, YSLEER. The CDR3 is CTSSQVHRVGEEKLFF. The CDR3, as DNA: TGCACCAGCAGCCAAGTCCACAGGGTGGGGGAGGAAAAACTGTTTTTT.

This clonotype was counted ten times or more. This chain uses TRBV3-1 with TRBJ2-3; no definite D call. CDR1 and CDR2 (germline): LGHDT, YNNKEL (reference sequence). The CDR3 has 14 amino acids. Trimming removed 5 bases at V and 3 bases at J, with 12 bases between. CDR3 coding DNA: TGTGCCAGCAGCTTCTCGGGCGCAACAGATACGCAGTATTTT. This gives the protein CASSFSGATDTQYF.

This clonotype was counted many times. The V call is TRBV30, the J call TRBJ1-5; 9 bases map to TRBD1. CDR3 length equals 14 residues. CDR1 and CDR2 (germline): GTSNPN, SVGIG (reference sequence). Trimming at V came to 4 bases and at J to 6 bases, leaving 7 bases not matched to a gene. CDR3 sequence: CAWKRQGGSQPQHF. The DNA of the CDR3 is TGTGCCTGGAAACGACAGGGGGGAAGTCAGCCCCAGCATTTT.

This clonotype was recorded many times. The CDR3 DNA sequence: TGTGCCAGTAGTATCCAGAGCCAAGAGACCCAGTACTTC. As protein: CASSIQSQETQYF. This chain connects TRBV19 to TRBJ2-5, with D unclear. Germline CDR1 and CDR2: LNHDA and SQIVND (reference sequence). This CDR3 region has 13 residues. With 3 bases removed from V and 1 base from J, the gap between germline ends came to 6 bases.

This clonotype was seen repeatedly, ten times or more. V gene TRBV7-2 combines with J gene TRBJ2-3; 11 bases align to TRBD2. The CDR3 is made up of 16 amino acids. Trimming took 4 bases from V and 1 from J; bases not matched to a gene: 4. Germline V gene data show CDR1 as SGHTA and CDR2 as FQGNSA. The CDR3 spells CASSSQTSGGTDTQYF. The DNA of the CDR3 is TGTGCCAGCAGCTCGCAGACTAGCGGGGGCACAGATACGCAGTATTTT. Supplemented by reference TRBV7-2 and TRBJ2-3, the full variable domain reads GAGVSQSPSNKVTEKGKDVELRCDPISGHTALYWYRQSLGQGLEFLIYFQGNSAPDKSGLPSDRFSAERTGGSVSTLTIQRTQQEDSAVYLCASSSQTSGGTDTQYFGPGTRLTVL.

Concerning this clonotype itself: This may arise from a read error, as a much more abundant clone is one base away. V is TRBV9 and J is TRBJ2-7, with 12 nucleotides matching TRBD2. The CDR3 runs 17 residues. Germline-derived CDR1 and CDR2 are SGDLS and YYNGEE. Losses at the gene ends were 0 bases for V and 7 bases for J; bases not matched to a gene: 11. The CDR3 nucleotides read TGTGCCAGCAGCGTAGCTAGCGGGGGGGTATCCTACAATGAGCAGTACTTC. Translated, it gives CASSVASGGVSYNEQYF.

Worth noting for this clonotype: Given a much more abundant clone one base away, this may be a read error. The DNA of the CDR3 is TGTGCCAACAGTCCCTCGGGACATTTGGAGCAGTACTTC. It is translated as CANSPSGHLEQYF. The chain links TRBV6-1 to TRBJ2-7; a possible D gene is TRBD1 (6 bases). The CDR3 totals 13 residues. From germline, CDR1 is MNHNS and CDR2 SASEGT.

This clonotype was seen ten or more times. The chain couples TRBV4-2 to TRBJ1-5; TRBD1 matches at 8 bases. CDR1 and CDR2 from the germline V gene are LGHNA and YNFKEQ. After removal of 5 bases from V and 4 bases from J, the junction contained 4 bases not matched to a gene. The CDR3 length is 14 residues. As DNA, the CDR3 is TGTGCCAGCAGCTCGCAGGGGGCGAATCAGCCCCAGCATTTT. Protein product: CASSSQGANQPQHF.